A selection of T cell receptor beta chains follows, all from one sample in a study of cytomegalovirus exposure and HLA in healthy donors. Assay: immunoSEQ multiplex PCR; the TCRdb copy retains only in-frame clones and omits some. The repertoire holds roughly 200,000 clones, with around 86% as singletons. Sequencing was performed on PBMCs. The receptors were gathered from a man aged 45-65 years in good health and CMV-seronegative. CDR3s include the opening cysteine and the closing phenylalanine or tryptophan. A D gene is named only where the DNA matches it firmly. Clone size, where shown, is once, few, many, or a class for clones that have expanded.

size: once; V: TRBV5-6; D: TRBD1; J: TRBJ1-2; DNA: TGTGCCAGCAGCTGGAACAGGGGCGAGAGGTATGGCTACACCTTC; CDR3: CASSWNRGERYGYTF
size: -; V: TRBV21-1; D: -; J: TRBJ2-1; DNA: TGTGCCAGCAGCAAACGTCAGGGGGGACATGAGCAGTTCTTC; CDR3: CASSKRQGGHEQFF
size: -; V: TRBV28; D: -; J: TRBJ1-5; DNA: TGTGCCAGCAGTGAGAGCAATCAGCCCCAGCATTTT; CDR3: CASSESNQPQHF
size: -; V: TRBV7-2; D: TRBD1; J: TRBJ1-2; DNA: TGTGCCAGCAGCTTACAGGGGGTGGATGGCTACACCTTC; CDR3: CASSLQGVDGYTF
size: -; V: TRBV28; D: TRBD1; J: TRBJ2-7; DNA: TGTGCCAGCAGCCCCGGACAGGGGGCCCCCTACGAGCAGTACTTC; CDR3: CASSPGQGAPYEQYF
size: -; V: TRBV2; D: -; J: TRBJ2-2; DNA: TGTGCCAGCAGTGCTCGAAAACAGGGCACCGGGGAGCTGTTTTTT; CDR3: CASSARKQGTGELFF
size: few; V: TRBV10-3; D: -; J: TRBJ1-4; DNA: TGTGCCATCAGTGAGTCACAGGGACCTGGGGAAAAACTGTTTTTT; CDR3: CAISESQGPGEKLFF
size: -; V: TRBV18; D: -; J: TRBJ2-5; DNA: TGTGCCAGCTCACTACAGGGTACCGGCGTTCAAGAGACCCAGTACTTC; CDR3: CASSLQGTGVQETQYF
size: -; V: TRBV7-3; D: TRBD2; J: TRBJ2-3; DNA: TGTGCCAGCAGCCCCCGAAGCGGGGTGGGCACAGATACGCAGTATTTT; CDR3: CASSPRSGVGTDTQYF
size: -; V: TRBV7-6; D: -; J: TRBJ2-7; DNA: TGTGCCAGCAGCTTATTCCAGGGGAACGAGCAGTACTTC; CDR3: CASSLFQGNEQYF
size: -; V: TRBV10-3; D: -; J: TRBJ1-4; DNA: TGTGCCATCCGGGGCTCCACAGGGCTTAATGAAAAACTGTTTTTT; CDR3: CAIRGSTGLNEKLFF
size: -; V: TRBV7-3; D: -; J: TRBJ1-1; DNA: TGTGCCAGCAGCTTCGGCCAGGGGAACACTGAAGCTTTCTTT; CDR3: CASSFGQGNTEAFF
size: -; V: TRBV7-2; D: TRBD2; J: TRBJ2-2; DNA: TGTGCCAGCAGCCCGAGAGCAGCGGGGACCGGGGAGCTGTTTTTT; CDR3: CASSPRAAGTGELFF
size: -; V: TRBV5-4; D: TRBD2; J: TRBJ2-3; DNA: TGTGCCAGCAGCTTGGCCCCGACTAGCATGGCAGATACGCAGTATTTT; CDR3: CASSLAPTSMADTQYF
size: -; V: TRBV28; D: -; J: TRBJ1-4; DNA: TGTGCCAGCAGGATCCCCGCCGGGGGGAATGAAAAACTGTTTTTT; CDR3: CASRIPAGGNEKLFF
size: -; V: TRBV15; D: -; J: TRBJ1-6; DNA: TGTGCCACCAGCAGAGAAACGCGGGGGATCCACTTT; CDR3: CATSRETRGIHF
size: -; V: TRBV4-1; D: -; J: TRBJ1-1; DNA: TGCGCCAGCAGCCAAGATCGGGTAGGCAACACTGAAGCTTTCTTT; CDR3: CASSQDRVGNTEAFF
size: once; V: TRBV11-1; D: TRBD1; J: TRBJ1-2; DNA: TGTGCCAGCAGCCCCCGGGACAGGGGCGGCTATGGCTACACCTTC; CDR3: CASSPRDRGGYGYTF
size: -; V: TRBV21-1; D: -; J: TRBJ2-3; DNA: TGTGCCAGCAGCAAGTCCCGAAGCGGCACAGATACGCAGTATTTT; CDR3: CASSKSRSGTDTQYF
size: -; V: TRBV6-5; D: -; J: TRBJ2-5; DNA: TGTGCCAGCAGTTACGATGCGGGGTCTGGAGAGACCCAGTACTTC; CDR3: CASSYDAGSGETQYF
size: once; V: TRBV25-1; D: TRBD2; J: TRBJ2-1; DNA: TGTGCCAGCAGTGAATGGGGGACTAGCGCAAAACGGGAGCAGTTCTTC; CDR3: CASSEWGTSAKREQFF
size: -; V: TRBV7-9; D: TRBD2; J: TRBJ2-3; DNA: TGTGCCAGCAGCTTTGCAGCGGGAGACCCTTACACAGATACGCAGTATTTT; CDR3: CASSFAAGDPYTDTQYF
size: -; V: TRBV30; D: -; J: TRBJ1-2; DNA: TGTGCAAAAAGCAGAGGCGCGCTAACTTATGGCTACACCTTC; CDR3: CAKSRGALTYGYTF
size: -; V: TRBV7-2; D: -; J: TRBJ1-1; DNA: TGTGCCAGCAGCCTAGGGGGGGTGAACACTGAAGCTTTCTTT; CDR3: CASSLGGVNTEAFF
size: -; V: TRBV6-1; D: TRBD2; J: TRBJ2-5; DNA: TGTGCCAGCTCCCGACTAGCGGGGTGGAAAGAGACCCAGTACTTC; CDR3: CASSRLAGWKETQYF
size: -; V: TRBV7-9; D: -; J: TRBJ1-5; DNA: TGTTCCAGCAGCTTAAGGGACACCAATCAGCCCCAGCATTTT; CDR3: CSSSLRDTNQPQHF
size: once; V: TRBV28; D: TRBD2; J: TRBJ2-2; DNA: TGTGCCAGCACCCCGGGACTAGCGGTCCTCGGGGAGCTGTTTTTT; CDR3: CASTPGLAVLGELFF
size: -; V: TRBV28; D: -; J: TRBJ1-5; DNA: TGTGCCAGCAGTTTTCGAGGGACTTTCAATCAGCCCCAGCATTTT; CDR3: CASSFRGTFNQPQHF
size: -; V: TRBV7-9; D: TRBD1; J: TRBJ1-4; DNA: TGTGCCAGCAGCTCCACACCAGGGACAGTCGGTGAAAAACTGTTTTTT; CDR3: CASSSTPGTVGEKLFF
size: -; V: TRBV5-6; D: -; J: TRBJ1-1; DNA: TGTGCCAGCAGCTTCGGAGGGATTAACACTGAAGCTTTCTTT; CDR3: CASSFGGINTEAFF
size: once; V: TRBV12-2; D: -; J: TRBJ1-2; DNA: TGTGCAAGTCGCTTAGCGCCAACCCTACTACGTGGCTACACCTTC; CDR3: CASRLAPTLLRGYTF
size: few; V: TRBV6-1; D: TRBD1; J: TRBJ1-1; DNA: TGTGCCAGTAAGCGGGACAGGGAAAGGGCTTTCTTT; CDR3: CASKRDRERAFF
size: -; V: TRBV4-3; D: TRBD1; J: TRBJ2-7; DNA: TGCGCCAGCAGCCAAGATCCAGGACAGGTCTCCTACGAGCAGTACTTC; CDR3: CASSQDPGQVSYEQYF
size: -; V: TRBV6-5; D: -; J: TRBJ2-1; DNA: TGTGCCAGCAGTCTCTACTCCCTTGGTGAGCAGTTCTTC; CDR3: CASSLYSLGEQFF
size: -; V: TRBV6-5; D: -; J: TRBJ2-1; DNA: TGTGCCAGCAGGTCGACTAGCAATGAGCAGTTCTTC; CDR3: CASRSTSNEQFF
size: -; V: TRBV4-3; D: -; J: TRBJ1-3; DNA: TGCGCCAGCAGCCAAGATCATGAGGTTCTGAACTCTGGAAACACCATATATTTT; CDR3: CASSQDHEVLNSGNTIYF
size: few; V: TRBV29-1; D: TRBD1; J: TRBJ1-1; DNA: TGCAGCGTTGAAATCCCGCAGGGGGCCTCTGAAGCTTTCTTT; CDR3: CSVEIPQGASEAFF
size: -; V: TRBV6-5; D: TRBD2; J: TRBJ2-1; DNA: TGTGCCAGCAGTTCCGGGACTAGCGGGAAATACAATGAGCAGTTCTTC; CDR3: CASSSGTSGKYNEQFF
size: -; V: TRBV2; D: -; J: TRBJ2-7; DNA: TGTGCCAGCACCCTTAGCGGATACTACGAGCAGTACTTC; CDR3: CASTLSGYYEQYF
size: -; V: TRBV7-2; D: -; J: TRBJ1-2; DNA: TGTGCCAGCACCCTGGCGGGATTATATGGCTACACCTTC; CDR3: CASTLAGLYGYTF
size: once; V: TRBV6-5; D: TRBD1; J: TRBJ2-7; DNA: TGTGCCAGCAGTTATGACAGGGGCTACGAGCAGTACTTC; CDR3: CASSYDRGYEQYF
size: -; V: TRBV5-6; D: -; J: TRBJ1-4; DNA: TGTGCCAGCAGTCATGCGACGGGACTTAATGAAAAACTGTTTTTT; CDR3: CASSHATGLNEKLFF
size: -; V: TRBV28; D: -; J: TRBJ1-4; DNA: TGTGCCAGCAGCTCTTATGAAAAACTGTTTTTT; CDR3: CASSSYEKLFF
size: once; V: TRBV6-6; D: -; J: TRBJ2-5; DNA: TGTGCCGGAGCGCCCTTGGCCCAAGAGACCCAGTACTTC; CDR3: CAGAPLAQETQYF
size: few; V: TRBV7-2; D: -; J: TRBJ2-4; DNA: TGTGCCAGCAGCTCCAGGCCGGGGAACATTCAGTACTTC; CDR3: CASSSRPGNIQYF
size: -; V: TRBV7-6; D: TRBD2; J: TRBJ2-1; DNA: TGTGCCAGCAGCTTAGCCCCCCCGCTGGGCAGCGGGGGGACCTCCTACAATGAGCAGTTCTTC; CDR3: CASSLAPPLGSGGTSYNEQFF
size: -; V: TRBV7-7; D: -; J: TRBJ1-1; DNA: TGTGCTAGCAGCTCGGGGATGAACACTGAAGCTTCCTTT; CDR3: CASSSGMNTEASF
size: -; V: TRBV5-1; D: TRBD1; J: TRBJ1-2; DNA: TGCGCCAGCAGCCCAGGACAGGGCCACTGGGGCTACACCTTC; CDR3: CASSPGQGHWGYTF
size: -; V: TRBV5-5; D: TRBD2; J: TRBJ2-3; DNA: TGTGCCAGCATCAAGCGGGGTGAAAGCACAGATACGCAGTATTTT; CDR3: CASIKRGESTDTQYF
size: -; V: TRBV6-5; D: TRBD1; J: TRBJ2-2; DNA: TGTGCCAGCAGAAGGGACAGGGGGCTCACCGGGGAGCTGTTTTTT; CDR3: CASRRDRGLTGELFF
size: -; V: TRBV12-2; D: -; J: TRBJ1-5; DNA: TGTGCAAGTCGCCTCGGACAGTTCAATCAGCCCCAGCATTTT; CDR3: CASRLGQFNQPQHF
size: -; V: TRBV7-6; D: TRBD2; J: TRBJ2-1; DNA: TGTGCCAGCAGCTTAGGGGTGACTAGCGGTAGCTCCTACAATGAGCAGTTCTTC; CDR3: CASSLGVTSGSSYNEQFF
size: -; V: TRBV9; D: -; J: TRBJ1-1; DNA: TGTGCCAGCAGCGTAGGGCCGATCGCTGAAGCTTTCTTT; CDR3: CASSVGPIAEAFF
size: -; V: TRBV27; D: TRBD1; J: TRBJ1-1; DNA: TGTGCCAGCGGGACAGGGGGCAGTACTGAAGCTTTCTTT; CDR3: CASGTGGSTEAFF
size: -; V: TRBV28; D: -; J: TRBJ2-1; DNA: TGTGCCAGCAGTAAAACAGGGCAAGTCTACAATGAGCAGTTCTTC; CDR3: CASSKTGQVYNEQFF